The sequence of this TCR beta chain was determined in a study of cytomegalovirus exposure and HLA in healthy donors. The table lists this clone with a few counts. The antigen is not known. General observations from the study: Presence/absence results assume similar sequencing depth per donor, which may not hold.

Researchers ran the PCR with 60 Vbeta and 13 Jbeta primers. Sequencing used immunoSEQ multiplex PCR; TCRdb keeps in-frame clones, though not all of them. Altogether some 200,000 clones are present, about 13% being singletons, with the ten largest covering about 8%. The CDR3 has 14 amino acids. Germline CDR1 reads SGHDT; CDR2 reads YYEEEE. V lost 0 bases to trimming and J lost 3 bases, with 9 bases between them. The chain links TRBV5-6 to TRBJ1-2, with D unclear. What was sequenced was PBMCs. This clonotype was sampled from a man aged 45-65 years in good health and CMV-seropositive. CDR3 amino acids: CASSLDRAYYGYTF. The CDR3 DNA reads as TGTGCCAGCAGCTTGGATAGAGCGTACTATGGCTACACCTTC.